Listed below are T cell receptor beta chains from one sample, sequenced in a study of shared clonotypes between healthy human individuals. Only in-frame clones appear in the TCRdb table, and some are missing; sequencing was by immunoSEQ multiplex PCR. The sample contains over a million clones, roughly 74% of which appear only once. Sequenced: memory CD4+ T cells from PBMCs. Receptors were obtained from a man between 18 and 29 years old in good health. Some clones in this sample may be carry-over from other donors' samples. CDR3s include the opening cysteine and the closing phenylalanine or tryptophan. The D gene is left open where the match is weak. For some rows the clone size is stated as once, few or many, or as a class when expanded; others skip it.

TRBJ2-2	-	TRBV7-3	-	TGTGCCAGCAGCCCAGGCGGGACTAACACCGGGGAGCTGTTTTTT	CASSPGGTNTGELFF
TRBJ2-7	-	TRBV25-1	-	TGTGCCAGCAGTGATACCACGGTGCTAACCTACGAGCAGTACTTC	CASSDTTVLTYEQYF
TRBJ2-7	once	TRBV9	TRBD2	TGTGCCAGCAGCGTCGGACTAGTCGAGGTTGGCGAGCAGTACTTC	CASSVGLVEVGEQYF
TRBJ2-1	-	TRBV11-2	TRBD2	TGTGCCAGCAGCCTCCTAAGCGGGAGGAATACTGAGCAGTTCTTC	CASSLLSGRNTEQFF
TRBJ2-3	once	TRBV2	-	TGTGCCAGCAGTGGAGAGCAGACCAGCACAGATACGCAGTATTTT	CASSGEQTSTDTQYF
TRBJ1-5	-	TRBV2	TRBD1	TGTGCCAGCAGCCCAACAGGGGGGGGCAATCAGCCCCAGCATTTT	CASSPTGGGNQPQHF
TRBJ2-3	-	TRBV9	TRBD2	TGTGCCAGCAGCGTCTCTAGCGGAATCACAGATACGCAGTATTTT	CASSVSSGITDTQYF
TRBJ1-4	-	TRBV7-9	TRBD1	TGTGCCAGCAGCCAGGGGGCCGAAAAACTGTTTTTT	CASSQGAEKLFF
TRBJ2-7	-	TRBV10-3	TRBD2	TGTGCCATCAGTGAGTCGATGGGGGGGAATAGCTACGAGCAGTACTTC	CAISESMGGNSYEQYF
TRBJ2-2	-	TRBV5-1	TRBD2	TGCGCCAGCAGCTTGGAGGGACTAGCGGCCGGGGAGCTGTTTTTT	CASSLEGLAAGELFF
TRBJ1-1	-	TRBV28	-	TGTGCCAGCAGTCTATCGACAGGTTTCACTGAAGCTTTCTTT	CASSLSTGFTEAFF
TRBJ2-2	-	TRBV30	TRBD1	TGTGCCTGGACCTTGACAGGGGGCGCGGGGGAGCTGTTTTTT	CAWTLTGGAGELFF
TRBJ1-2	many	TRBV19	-	TGTGCCAGTAGTATGTCTGGGGAGACCAACTATGGCTACACCTTC	CASSMSGETNYGYTF
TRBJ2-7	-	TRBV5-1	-	TGCGCCAGCAGCTTGCTCGGATACGAGCAGTACTTC	CASSLLGYEQYF
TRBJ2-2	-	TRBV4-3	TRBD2	TGCGCCAGCAGCCAAGTAGGAGCGGGAGTTCCCGGGGAGCTGTTTTTT	CASSQVGAGVPGELFF
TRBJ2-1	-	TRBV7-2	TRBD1	TGTGCCAGCAGCCTAGGACAGGGTATGGTTGGACGGTTCTTC	CASSLGQGMVGRFF